The rows below give T cell receptor beta chains drawn from one sample of a study of identical twins. TCRdb fed the 5' RACE reads into MiXCR, producing one record per CDR3 protein. The sample has around 530,000 distinct CDR3 sequences; approximately 16% are singletons. These records were also assigned to another study, of yellow fever vaccine responses in identical twins.

The sequenced sample was CD4+ T cells sorted from blood. The receptors shown here come from a woman aged 18-29 years in good health. Each CDR3 is given with its conserved first and last residue. Fields, in order: V gene, J gene, clone size, D gene, CDR3 DNA, CDR3 protein. The D gene is left open where the match is weak. Clone size is shown for a subset of rows, as once, few, many or a class of expanded clone.

V gene: TRBV12-3/TRBV12-4
J gene: TRBJ1-1
clone size: few
D gene: NA
CDR3 DNA: TGTGCCAGCAGTCCCGCGTCGGGAGGGAGAACTGAAGCTTTCTTT
CDR3 protein: CASSPASGGRTEAFF

V gene: TRBV12-3/TRBV12-4
J gene: TRBJ2-3
clone size: many
D gene: TRBD2
CDR3 DNA: TGTGCCAGCAGTTTGGGGGGGATAACTAGCACAGATACGCAGTATTTT
CDR3 protein: CASSLGGITSTDTQYF

V gene: TRBV28
J gene: TRBJ2-7
clone size: few
D gene: NA
CDR3 DNA: TGTGCCAGCAGTTTAGTGGACAGACGTCACGAGCAGTACTTC
CDR3 protein: CASSLVDRRHEQYF

V gene: TRBV24-1
J gene: TRBJ2-5
clone size: NA
D gene: NA
CDR3 DNA: TGTGCCACCAGTGATTTAGGTGGGCAGACCCAGTACTTC
CDR3 protein: CATSDLGGQTQYF

V gene: TRBV29-1
J gene: TRBJ1-2
clone size: few
D gene: NA
CDR3 DNA: TGCAGCGTTGAAGATTTGGGGGCCCGGAGCTATGGCTACACCTTC
CDR3 protein: CSVEDLGARSYGYTF

V gene: TRBV4-2
J gene: TRBJ1-5
clone size: NA
D gene: NA
CDR3 DNA: TGTGCCAGCAGCCCAGGGGACGGTCGGGGTGGAAGCAATCAGCCCCAGCATTTT
CDR3 protein: CASSPGDGRGGSNQPQHF

V gene: TRBV3-1
J gene: TRBJ1-5
clone size: NA
D gene: NA
CDR3 DNA: TGTGCCAGCAGCCAAGCCCTTAATAGTAATCAGCCCCAGCATTTT
CDR3 protein: CASSQALNSNQPQHF

V gene: TRBV9
J gene: TRBJ2-1
clone size: few
D gene: NA
CDR3 DNA: TGTGCCAGCAGCCCCGCCGAGGTGCCGCGAGGCTCCTACAATGAGCAGTTCTTC
CDR3 protein: CASSPAEVPRGSYNEQFF

V gene: TRBV10-3
J gene: TRBJ2-1
clone size: NA
D gene: NA
CDR3 DNA: TGTGCCATCAGTGAGTCCCACAGGGAAGGCGAGCAGTTCTTC
CDR3 protein: CAISESHREGEQFF

V gene: TRBV15
J gene: TRBJ1-1
clone size: few
D gene: NA
CDR3 DNA: TGTGCCACCAGCAGAGATGGCGGGGGGTTCGAAGCTTTCTTT
CDR3 protein: CATSRDGGGFEAFF

V gene: TRBV7-2
J gene: TRBJ2-3
clone size: NA
D gene: NA
CDR3 DNA: TGTGCCAGCAGCCTAAAGCGGTTCAGCACAGATACGCAGTATTTT
CDR3 protein: CASSLKRFSTDTQYF

V gene: TRBV20-1
J gene: TRBJ2-3
clone size: NA
D gene: TRBD2
CDR3 DNA: TGCAGTGCTAGAGGCAGGACTAGCGGGAGCACAGATACGCAGTATTTT
CDR3 protein: CSARGRTSGSTDTQYF

V gene: TRBV7-6
J gene: TRBJ1-6
clone size: NA
D gene: NA
CDR3 DNA: TGTGCCAGCAGCTTATCTGGACAATCACCCCTCCACTTT
CDR3 protein: CASSLSGQSPLHF

V gene: TRBV20-1
J gene: TRBJ2-1
clone size: NA
D gene: NA
CDR3 DNA: TGCAGTGCTTCCCTTTGGAGCGGAGAGGGTAATGAGCAGTTCTTC
CDR3 protein: CSASLWSGEGNEQFF

V gene: TRBV12-3/TRBV12-4
J gene: TRBJ2-2
clone size: few
D gene: NA
CDR3 DNA: TGTGCCAGCACCCCCAAGGGTCGGTACGGGGAGCTGTTTTTT
CDR3 protein: CASTPKGRYGELFF

V gene: TRBV6-4
J gene: TRBJ2-1
clone size: NA
D gene: TRBD2
CDR3 DNA: TGTGCCAGCAGTGACTCTGGCGGGAGCGATGAGCAGTTCTTC
CDR3 protein: CASSDSGGSDEQFF

V gene: TRBV4-2
J gene: TRBJ2-2
clone size: NA
D gene: NA
CDR3 DNA: TGTGCCAGCAGCCCCGGACGAGGTGGCGTCATAACGAACACCGGGGAGCTGTTTTTT
CDR3 protein: CASSPGRGGVITNTGELFF

V gene: TRBV10-2
J gene: TRBJ2-1
clone size: NA
D gene: TRBD2
CDR3 DNA: TGCGCCAGCGCGGGACTAGCGGACAATGAGCAGTTCTTC
CDR3 protein: CASAGLADNEQFF

V gene: TRBV20-1
J gene: TRBJ2-1
clone size: NA
D gene: NA
CDR3 DNA: TGCAGTGCTAGAGTCTTTAATGAGCAGTTCTTC
CDR3 protein: CSARVFNEQFF

V gene: TRBV20-1
J gene: TRBJ1-1
clone size: few
D gene: NA
CDR3 DNA: TGTGTCGGCCGAGGAGACACTGAAGCTTTCTTT
CDR3 protein: CVGRGDTEAFF

V gene: TRBV28
J gene: TRBJ1-2
clone size: many
D gene: NA
CDR3 DNA: TGTGCCAGCAGTTTCGGGGACGGGCGTGGCGGCTACACCTTC
CDR3 protein: CASSFGDGRGGYTF

V gene: TRBV5-4
J gene: TRBJ2-7
clone size: NA
D gene: NA
CDR3 DNA: TGTGCCAGCAGCTTGTCGGACAAGGCCTACGAGCAGTACTTC
CDR3 protein: CASSLSDKAYEQYF

V gene: TRBV6-2/TRBV6-3
J gene: TRBJ2-1
clone size: NA
D gene: TRBD1
CDR3 DNA: TGTGCCAGCAGGCAGGGGGCAGCTGAGCAGTTCTTC
CDR3 protein: CASRQGAAEQFF

V gene: TRBV4-2
J gene: TRBJ2-1
clone size: NA
D gene: TRBD1
CDR3 DNA: TGTGCCAGCAGCCATTCACGGACAGGAAACTCCTACAATGAGCAGTTCTTC
CDR3 protein: CASSHSRTGNSYNEQFF

V gene: TRBV5-1
J gene: TRBJ2-3
clone size: NA
D gene: NA
CDR3 DNA: TGCGCCAGCAGCTTACAACAGGGTTTGAGCACAGATACGCAGTATTTT
CDR3 protein: CASSLQQGLSTDTQYF

V gene: TRBV12-3/TRBV12-4
J gene: TRBJ1-5
clone size: many
D gene: NA
CDR3 DNA: TGTGCCAGCAGTTACCTGGACAGAGACTATCAGCCCCAGCATTTT
CDR3 protein: CASSYLDRDYQPQHF

V gene: TRBV6-5
J gene: TRBJ1-5
clone size: NA
D gene: TRBD1
CDR3 DNA: TGTGCCAGCAGTTCTAGGACAGGGGGCCTTGGTCAGCCCCAGCATTTT
CDR3 protein: CASSSRTGGLGQPQHF

V gene: TRBV10-2
J gene: TRBJ2-2
clone size: NA
D gene: NA
CDR3 DNA: TGCGCCAGCGATCGTGACAGGGAGGGGACCGGGGAGCTGTTTTTT
CDR3 protein: CASDRDREGTGELFF

V gene: TRBV12-3/TRBV12-4
J gene: TRBJ1-2
clone size: few
D gene: TRBD1
CDR3 DNA: TGTGCCAGCAGCGGCAACACTGACCCGGGACAGCCCAACTATGGCTACACCTTC
CDR3 protein: CASSGNTDPGQPNYGYTF

V gene: TRBV7-2
J gene: TRBJ2-5
clone size: NA
D gene: TRBD2
CDR3 DNA: TGTGCCAGCAGCTTAGCGCTTAGGACTAGCGGGAGCTTCGGGAGGACCCAGTACTTC
CDR3 protein: CASSLALRTSGSFGRTQYF

V gene: TRBV11-2
J gene: TRBJ1-1
clone size: NA
D gene: NA
CDR3 DNA: TGTGCCAGCAGCTTGGGGGCACAGTTGAACACTGAAGCTTTCTTT
CDR3 protein: CASSLGAQLNTEAFF

V gene: TRBV7-2
J gene: TRBJ1-5
clone size: few
D gene: NA
CDR3 DNA: TGTGCCAGCAGCTTAAGGTTTAGTGAGGCCCAGCATTTT
CDR3 protein: CASSLRFSEAQHF

V gene: TRBV5-1
J gene: TRBJ2-1
clone size: many
D gene: NA
CDR3 DNA: TGCGCCAGCACTGCCGCCGGGACACCGAAGGATGGTGAGCAGTTCTTC
CDR3 protein: CASTAAGTPKDGEQFF

V gene: TRBV6-1
J gene: TRBJ2-1
clone size: many
D gene: TRBD1
CDR3 DNA: TGTGCCAGCAGTAGCAGATCCGGGACAGGGTTTTACGAGCAGTTCTTC
CDR3 protein: CASSSRSGTGFYEQFF

V gene: TRBV5-1
J gene: TRBJ2-7
clone size: few
D gene: NA
CDR3 DNA: TGCGCCAGCAGCCCCGGTAGAGGGACGGCGATGTACGAGCAGTACTTC
CDR3 protein: CASSPGRGTAMYEQYF

V gene: TRBV7-8
J gene: TRBJ2-2
clone size: NA
D gene: TRBD1
CDR3 DNA: TGTGCCAGCATCAAGGACAGGGCGTCGAACACCGGGGAGCTGTTTTTT
CDR3 protein: CASIKDRASNTGELFF

V gene: TRBV2
J gene: TRBJ1-2
clone size: few
D gene: TRBD1
CDR3 DNA: TGTGCCAGCGGGGGTCCGGGACAGATCTATGGCTACACCTTC
CDR3 protein: CASGGPGQIYGYTF

V gene: TRBV24-1
J gene: TRBJ2-5
clone size: NA
D gene: TRBD2
CDR3 DNA: TGTGCCACCAGTCCAGGGGTAGCGGGGGGTCGAGAGACCCAGTACTTC
CDR3 protein: CATSPGVAGGRETQYF

V gene: TRBV6-2/TRBV6-3
J gene: TRBJ1-6
clone size: few
D gene: NA
CDR3 DNA: TGTGCCAGCAGTTACTACGGGCAGTTCAGTTCACCCCTCCACTTT
CDR3 protein: CASSYYGQFSSPLHF

V gene: TRBV12-3/TRBV12-4
J gene: TRBJ2-5
clone size: many
D gene: TRBD1
CDR3 DNA: TGTGCCAGCAGGGGGACAGCAGGTCAAGAGACCCAGTACTTC
CDR3 protein: CASRGTAGQETQYF

V gene: TRBV7-2
J gene: TRBJ1-1
clone size: NA
D gene: NA
CDR3 DNA: TGTGCCAGCAGCCTCAAGTTTAAGAACACTGAAGCTTTCTTT
CDR3 protein: CASSLKFKNTEAFF

V gene: TRBV6-2/TRBV6-3
J gene: TRBJ2-2
clone size: few
D gene: NA
CDR3 DNA: TGTGCCGTCCGGCCGGGGGGCCGTACCGGGGAGCTGTTTTTT
CDR3 protein: CAVRPGGRTGELFF